One T cell receptor (beta chain) is described in this entry. Reverse transcription of about 0.45 to 1 ug RNA was carried out with random hexamers. The TCR beta CDR3 was amplified by immunoSEQ multiplex PCR across 54 Vbeta, 13 Jbeta. TCRdb processed the immunoSEQ multiplex PCR reads anew with MiXCR; each CDR3 protein has one entry. The sample records 150,000 to 200,000 distinct CDR3 sequences, 93% being singletons. These data come from a study of CD8 T cells in Susac syndrome. This TCR came from a human donor in good health. The material sequenced was CD4+ T cells from PBMCs.

The CDR3 nucleotides are TGCAGCGTTGGAGGACAAAAGAACACTGAAGCTTTCTTT. Its protein is CSVGGQKNTEAFF. V gene TRBV29-1 combines with J gene TRBJ1-1, with D perhaps TRBD1 (5 bases). The V and J ends lost 4 bases and 1 base respectively, with 10 bases between them. The CDR3 loop spans 13 amino acids. Germline V gene data show CDR1 as SQVTM and CDR2 as ANQGSEA.